These T cell receptor beta chains were read from a single sample in a study of shared clonotypes between healthy human individuals. The method was immunoSEQ multiplex PCR; TCRdb's version includes in-frame clones alone and lacks a portion of them. The sample carries 2 million to 2.5 million clones, just under 95% recorded once. The sequencing sample was made of naive CD4+ T cells from PBMCs. The receptors stem from a man in his late teens or twenties in good health. Some clones in this sample may be carry-over from other donors' samples. CDR3s include the opening cysteine and the closing phenylalanine or tryptophan.

cdr3_aa: CASSVGVALETQYF; v_call: TRBV9; j_call: TRBJ2-5
cdr3_aa: CASSPPYGLAGGSSYNEQFF; v_call: TRBV4-3; j_call: TRBJ2-1
cdr3_aa: CASSQIQGRFGAGANVLTF; v_call: TRBV4-1; j_call: TRBJ2-6
cdr3_aa: CASKAGVWNEQFF; v_call: TRBV6-6; j_call: TRBJ2-1
cdr3_aa: CASSPIYREATDTQYF; v_call: TRBV19; j_call: TRBJ2-3
cdr3_aa: CASRQNNEQFF; v_call: TRBV2; j_call: TRBJ2-1
cdr3_aa: CASSPPGQSEYF; v_call: TRBV5-4; j_call: TRBJ2-3
cdr3_aa: CASSPGRVGTGWDPYEQYF; v_call: TRBV9; j_call: TRBJ2-7
cdr3_aa: CASSLLVSGSRPYEQYF; v_call: TRBV5-1; j_call: TRBJ2-7
cdr3_aa: CASSAFISSGANVLTF; v_call: TRBV6-1; j_call: TRBJ2-6
cdr3_aa: CASSHSGTGPHQPQHF; v_call: TRBV7-2; j_call: TRBJ1-5
cdr3_aa: CASTPPGRVSNQPQHF; v_call: TRBV6-7; j_call: TRBJ1-5
cdr3_aa: CSVAPLTGNYGYTF; v_call: TRBV29-1; j_call: TRBJ1-2
cdr3_aa: CASSQDGAGVGTGELFF; v_call: TRBV4-1; j_call: TRBJ2-2
cdr3_aa: CASSLLRETGLYEQYF; v_call: TRBV5-6; j_call: TRBJ2-7
cdr3_aa: CATSRGTIYGYTF; v_call: TRBV15; j_call: TRBJ1-2
cdr3_aa: CASSYGGNSNQPQHF; v_call: TRBV5-1; j_call: TRBJ1-5
cdr3_aa: CSVVVRTSSYNEQFF; v_call: TRBV29-1; j_call: TRBJ2-1
cdr3_aa: CASSAVRGYQETQYF; v_call: TRBV9; j_call: TRBJ2-5
cdr3_aa: CASSLRPGPTAYEQYF; v_call: TRBV5-6; j_call: TRBJ2-7
cdr3_aa: CASSYSWLAGAHEQFF; v_call: TRBV6-5; j_call: TRBJ2-1
cdr3_aa: CASSPGQGARRNQPQHF; v_call: TRBV19; j_call: TRBJ1-5
cdr3_aa: CASSVVGLGAGVIQYF; v_call: TRBV9; j_call: TRBJ2-3
cdr3_aa: CATSRVIDSNYGYTF; v_call: TRBV15; j_call: TRBJ1-2
cdr3_aa: CASSAKSGEKLFF; v_call: TRBV18; j_call: TRBJ1-4
cdr3_aa: CASSLAGVPYEQYF; v_call: TRBV5-1; j_call: TRBJ2-7
cdr3_aa: CASSPTGGRLNEQYF; v_call: TRBV28; j_call: TRBJ2-7
cdr3_aa: CASSLSYGRSYEQYF; v_call: TRBV27; j_call: NA
cdr3_aa: CATLAVGVAGANVLTF; v_call: TRBV2; j_call: TRBJ2-6
cdr3_aa: CASSQGINYGYTF; v_call: TRBV9; j_call: TRBJ1-2
cdr3_aa: CASSDPTGLSGELFF; v_call: TRBV25-1; j_call: TRBJ2-2
cdr3_aa: CASSLVGDRVYTEAFF; v_call: TRBV11-1; j_call: TRBJ1-1
cdr3_aa: CASSGLAGVGNEQFF; v_call: TRBV6-1; j_call: TRBJ2-1
cdr3_aa: CASSSLGTENTEAFF; v_call: TRBV7-2; j_call: TRBJ1-1
cdr3_aa: CASGLFGRTALAKNIQYF; v_call: TRBV27; j_call: TRBJ2-4
cdr3_aa: CASRGQAYSNQPQHF; v_call: TRBV28; j_call: TRBJ1-5
cdr3_aa: CASSFGLAGDVEQYF; v_call: TRBV5-1; j_call: TRBJ2-7
cdr3_aa: CASRRVAGGSHEQYF; v_call: TRBV6-6; j_call: TRBJ2-7
cdr3_aa: CASRPGGNLGYTF; v_call: TRBV6-4; j_call: TRBJ1-2
cdr3_aa: CASGDSWPYQETQYF; v_call: TRBV4-1; j_call: TRBJ2-5
cdr3_aa: CASSQGSPGNTIYF; v_call: TRBV11-3; j_call: TRBJ1-3
cdr3_aa: CASSLVSGDQPQHF; v_call: TRBV7-9; j_call: TRBJ1-5
cdr3_aa: CASSEKKTADPQKNIQYF; v_call: TRBV6-1; j_call: TRBJ2-4
cdr3_aa: CASRVGGSGKTYEQYF; v_call: TRBV5-1; j_call: TRBJ2-7
cdr3_aa: CASSPVGTTKGQQYF; v_call: TRBV9; j_call: TRBJ2-3
cdr3_aa: CASSRRTGKSTNEKLFF; v_call: TRBV19; j_call: TRBJ1-4
cdr3_aa: CASSLGFGDQNTEAFF; v_call: TRBV5-1; j_call: TRBJ1-1
cdr3_aa: CASRGRPGGEQFF; v_call: TRBV6-5; j_call: TRBJ2-1